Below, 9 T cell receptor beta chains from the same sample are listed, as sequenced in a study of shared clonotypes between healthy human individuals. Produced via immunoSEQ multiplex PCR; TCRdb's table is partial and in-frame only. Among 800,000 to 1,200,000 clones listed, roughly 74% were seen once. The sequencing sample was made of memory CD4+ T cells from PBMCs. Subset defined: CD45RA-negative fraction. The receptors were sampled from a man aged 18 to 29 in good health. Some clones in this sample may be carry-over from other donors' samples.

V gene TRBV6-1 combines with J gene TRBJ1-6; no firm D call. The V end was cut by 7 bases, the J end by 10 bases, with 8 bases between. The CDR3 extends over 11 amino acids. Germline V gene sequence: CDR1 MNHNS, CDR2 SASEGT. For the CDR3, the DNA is TGTGCCAGCACTCCCGGGTCACCCCTCCACTTT. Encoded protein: CASTPGSPLHF.

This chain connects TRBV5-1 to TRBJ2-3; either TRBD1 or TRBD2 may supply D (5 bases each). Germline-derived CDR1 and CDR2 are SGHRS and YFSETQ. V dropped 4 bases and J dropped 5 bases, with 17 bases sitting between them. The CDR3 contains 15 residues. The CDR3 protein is CASSPPEGAGDTQYF. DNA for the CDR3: TGCGCCAGCAGCCCCCCGGAAGGGGCGGGAGATACGCAGTATTTT.

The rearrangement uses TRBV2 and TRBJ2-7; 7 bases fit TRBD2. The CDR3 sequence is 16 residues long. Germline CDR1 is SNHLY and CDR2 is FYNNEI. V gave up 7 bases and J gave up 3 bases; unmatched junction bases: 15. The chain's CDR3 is CASTDPTSAALYEQYF. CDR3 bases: TGTGCCAGCACCGATCCCACTAGCGCGGCCCTCTACGAGCAGTACTTC. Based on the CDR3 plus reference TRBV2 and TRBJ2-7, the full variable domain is EPEVTQTPSHQVTQMGQEVILRCVPISNHLYFYWYRQILGQKVEFLVSFYNNEISEKSEIFDDQFSVERPDGSNFTLKIRSTKLEDSAMYFCASTDPTSAALYEQYFGPGTRLTVT.

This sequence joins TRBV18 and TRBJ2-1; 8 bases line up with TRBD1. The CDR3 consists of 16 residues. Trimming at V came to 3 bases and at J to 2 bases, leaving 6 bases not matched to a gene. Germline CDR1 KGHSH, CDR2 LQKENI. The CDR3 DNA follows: TGTGCCAGCTCACCGGGGACAGGAGGGGCCTACAATGAGCAGTTCTTC. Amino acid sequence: CASSPGTGGAYNEQFF.

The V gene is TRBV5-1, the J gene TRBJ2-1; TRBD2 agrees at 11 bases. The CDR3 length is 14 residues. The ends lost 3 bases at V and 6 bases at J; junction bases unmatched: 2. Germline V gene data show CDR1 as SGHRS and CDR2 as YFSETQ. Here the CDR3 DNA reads TGCGCCAGCAGCTACGGACTAGCGGGCAATGAGCAGTTCTTC. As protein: CASSYGLAGNEQFF.

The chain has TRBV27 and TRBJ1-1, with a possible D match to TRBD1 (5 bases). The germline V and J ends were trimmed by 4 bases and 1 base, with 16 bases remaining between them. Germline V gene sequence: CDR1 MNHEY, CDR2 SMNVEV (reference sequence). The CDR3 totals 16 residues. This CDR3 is CASSSPFLGGNTEAFF. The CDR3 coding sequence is TGTGCCAGCAGTTCTCCCTTCCTGGGGGGGAACACTGAAGCTTTCTTT.

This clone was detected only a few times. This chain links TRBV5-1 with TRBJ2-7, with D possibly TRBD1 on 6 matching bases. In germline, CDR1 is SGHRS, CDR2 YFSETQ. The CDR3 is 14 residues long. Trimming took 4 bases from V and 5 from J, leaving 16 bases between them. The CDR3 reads CASSAGRRQDEQYF. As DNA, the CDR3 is TGCGCCAGCAGCGCCGGACGCCGACAGGACGAGCAGTACTTC.

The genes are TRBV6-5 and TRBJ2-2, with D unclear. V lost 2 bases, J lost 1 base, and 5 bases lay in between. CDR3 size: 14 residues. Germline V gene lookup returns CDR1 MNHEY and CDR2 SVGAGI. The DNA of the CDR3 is TGTGCCAGCAGTTACATGCAGAACACCGGGGAGCTGTTTTTT. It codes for CASSYMQNTGELFF.

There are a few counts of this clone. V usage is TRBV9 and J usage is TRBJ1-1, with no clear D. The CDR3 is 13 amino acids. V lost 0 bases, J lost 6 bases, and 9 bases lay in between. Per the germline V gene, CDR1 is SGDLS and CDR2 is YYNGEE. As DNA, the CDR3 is TGTGCCAGCAGCGTAGAACCGGCGGCTGAAGCTTTCTTT. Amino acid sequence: CASSVEPAAEAFF.